This T cell receptor beta chain was profiled in a study of blood T cell repertoires in COVID-19. Authors' data handling: Amplifying reference gene primers gave estimates of nucleated cell counts. The table came from immunoSEQ multiplex PCR; TCRdb's copy has only in-frame clones and leaves some out. Clone size and the V and J calls come from that table; the DNA yielded D and trimming. The sample contains about 110,000 clones, over 80% of which appear only once. The receptor's source is a woman in her 70s with acute or convalescent COVID-19. What was sequenced was peripheral blood.

CDR3 DNA sequence: TGTGCCAGCTCTCCATGGCTAAGGGACAGGGAGGGAGAGACCCAGTACTTC. Encoded protein: CASSPWLRDREGETQYF. The V and J genes are TRBV27 and TRBJ2-5; TRBD1 matches 9 bases. This CDR3 has 17 amino acids. V gave up 8 bases and J gave up 4 bases; unmatched junction bases: 17. Germline V gives CDR1 MNHEY, CDR2 SMNVEV (reference sequence).